This TCR beta chain was documented in a study of human T cells and chemical hapten exposure. Indicated time point: patch test 3, about 24 weeks after DPC sensitization. Treatment reported: therapeutic diphenylcyclopropenone sensitization with weekly scalp DPC. The CDR3 is made up of 8 amino acids, end residues included. Per germline, CDR1 SQVTM and CDR2 ANQGSEA. Within the library, unique molecular identifiers were attached to each individual cDNA molecule. Authors' analysis steps: From around 20,000 to 690,000 TCRs were found per sample, with a median of 95,638. TCRdb analysed the RACE reads with MiXCR anew, one entry per CDR3 protein. TCRdb, not the authors, supplied the V and J calls. The sample shows about 76,000 distinct CDR3 sequences, over 10% of them seen only once. This clonotype has a handful of counts. This CDR3 fails to terminate in the conserved phenylalanine or tryptophan, so it likely reflects a read error. The DNA is omitted, as the CDR3 cannot be located on it reliably, and the CDR3 follows TCRdb's listing.

The receptor comes from a woman aged 45-65 years with alopecia areata. Some clones in this sample may be carry-over from other donors' samples. V gene TRBV29-1 combines with J gene TRBJ2-5. Sequences were derived from whole blood, sampled in connection with sensitization to the hapten diphenylcyclopropenone (DPC). This CDR3 reads CSVPRPER.